One and the same sample provided the 14 T cell receptor beta chains below, sequenced in a study of cytomegalovirus exposure and HLA in healthy donors. PCR was performed using 60 Vbeta and 13 Jbeta primers. Sequenced by immunoSEQ multiplex PCR; TCRdb stores in-frame clones only, minus some. The sample consists of 200,000 to 250,000 clones, roughly 80% of them appearing once. Source material: PBMCs. These receptors were obtained from a man aged 25 to 40 in good health and CMV-seronegative.

The chain is built from TRBV27 and TRBJ1-1; TRBD1 agrees at 8 bases. The CDR3 length is 13 residues. The V and J ends lost 5 bases and 5 bases, in that order; junction bases with no gene match: 4. CDR1 MNHEY and CDR2 SMNVEV come from the germline V gene (reference sequence). CDR3 protein: CASSATGGTEAFF. In DNA, the CDR3 is TGTGCCAGCAGTGCCACAGGGGGAACTGAAGCTTTCTTT.

Turning to this clone: A junction end diverges from the germline sequence, so it may reflect a read error. The CDR3 DNA reads TGTTCCAGCACCTCCCAGGAAAATACGCAGTATTTT. Its protein product is CSSTSQENTQYF. The rearrangement uses TRBV7-9 and TRBJ2-3; D not certain. The germline gives CDR1 SEHNR, CDR2 FQNEAQ (reference sequence). This CDR3 has 12 residues. Looking up the rest from reference TRBV7-9 and TRBJ2-3 gives the full variable domain: DTGVSQNPRHKITKRGQNVTFRCDPISEHNRLYWYRQTLGQGPEFLTYFQNEAQLEKSRLLSDRFSAERPKGSFSTLEIQRTEQGDSAMYLCSSTSQENTQYFGPGTRLTVL.

CDR3 in DNA: TGCGCCAGCAGCTCGACTGGCGACGAGCAGTACTTC. Translation: CASSSTGDEQYF. The genes are TRBV5-1 and TRBJ2-7; D ambiguous. CDR1 SGHRS and CDR2 YFSETQ come from the germline V gene. The CDR3 extends over 12 amino acids. The V gene lost 3 bases and the J gene lost 5 bases, with 9 bases spanning the gap.

Written as DNA, the CDR3 is TGTGCCATCAGTGAGCAGGGGAACTATGGCTACACCTTC. Its protein product is CAISEQGNYGYTF. This rearrangement joins TRBV10-3 to TRBJ1-2; D possibly corresponds to TRBD1 (6 bases). V was cut by 2 bases and J by 2 bases, with 6 bases left in between. From germline, CDR1 is ENHRY and CDR2 SYGVKD. The CDR3 contains 13 residues.

The V gene is TRBV23-1, the J gene TRBJ2-7, with 8 bases lining up with TRBD2. TRBV23-1 is reported as an ORF; its role is uncertain. The CDR3 sequence is 16 residues long. With V trimmed by 4 bases and J by 4 bases, 12 bases remained unmatched. The CDR3 DNA reads TGCGCCAGCAGTCCGAAAGGGAAGCGGGGGTCTTACGAGCAGTACTTC. It specifies CASSPKGKRGSYEQYF.

The V call is TRBV28, the J call TRBJ2-1; TRBD2 agrees at 12 bases. The CDR3 totals 15 residues. CDR1 MDHEN and CDR2 SYDVKM come from the germline V gene. With 3 bases clipped from V and 6 bases from J, the junction kept 3 bases outside the gene matches. CDR3 sequence reads: CASSFGLAGSNEQFF. The CDR3 DNA is TGTGCCAGCAGTTTTGGACTAGCGGGGAGCAATGAGCAGTTCTTC.

The chain couples TRBV28 to TRBJ1-5; 11 bases map to TRBD1. The J segment lost 3 bases and the V segment lost 4 bases, leaving 2 bases of the junction unmatched. The CDR3 length is 15 residues. Germline values: CDR1 MDHEN, CDR2 SYDVKM. CDR3 sequence reads: CASSWTGGDNQPQHF. The CDR3 nucleotides are TGTGCCAGCAGTTGGACAGGGGGCGACAATCAGCCCCAGCATTTT.

V usage is TRBV25-1 and J usage is TRBJ1-5, with D unclear. CDR3 length: 15 amino acids. Germline values: CDR1 MGHDK, CDR2 SYGVNS. V shed 3 bases and J shed 2 bases, with 11 bases lying between them. CDR3: CASSDRYGGNQPQHF. For the CDR3, the DNA is TGTGCCAGCAGTGATAGATACGGGGGCAATCAGCCCCAGCATTTT. The full variable domain, completed using reference TRBV25-1 and TRBJ1-5, is EADIYQTPRYLVIGTGKKITLECSQTMGHDKMYWYQQDPGMELHLIHYSYGVNSTEKGDLSSESTVSRIRTEHFPLTLESARPSHTSQYLCASSDRYGGNQPQHFGDGTRLSIL.

The gene calls are TRBV20-1 and TRBJ2-7; 7 bases match TRBD1. Germline V gene data show CDR1 as DFQATT and CDR2 as SNEGSKA (reference sequence). The CDR3 runs to 11 residues. J gave up 5 bases and V 6 bases, and 4 bases lay outside the gene matches. CDR3 nucleotides: TGCAGTGCCCAAACAGGGGACGAGCAGTACTTC. This translates into CSAQTGDEQYF.

The chain joins TRBV28 to TRBJ2-2; no reliable D call. V gave up 5 bases and J gave up 1 base, with 17 bases separating them. This CDR3 comprises 17 residues. CDR1 MDHEN and CDR2 SYDVKM come from the germline V gene. Here the CDR3 DNA reads TGTGCCAGCAGTCACCCCTGGGCTGACGAGAACACCGGGGAGCTGTTTTTT. It codes for CASSHPWADENTGELFF.

The V gene is TRBV27, the J gene TRBJ1-6; TRBD1 matches 7 bases. The trim removed 4 bases at V and 10 bases at J, leaving 13 bases unmatched. From germline, CDR1 is MNHEY and CDR2 SMNVEV (reference sequence). The CDR3 length is 16 residues. The DNA for the CDR3 is TGTGCCAGCAGTTACCGACAGGGCGGTCGAGAGTCACCCCTCCACTTT. Protein: CASSYRQGGRESPLHF.

The V and J genes are TRBV7-3 and TRBJ2-2, with D possibly TRBD1 on 6 matching bases. Germline V gives CDR1 SGHTA, CDR2 FQGTGA. The CDR3 sequence is 16 residues long. V was shortened by 2 bases and J by 0 bases, with 10 bases between the two germline ends. CDR3 loop: CASSLVAGANTGELFF. The CDR3 DNA follows: TGTGCCAGCAGCTTAGTCGCAGGGGCGAACACCGGGGAGCTGTTTTTT.

On this clone: This CDR3 is also generated by other DNA sequences in the sample. The CDR3 bases are TGTGCCAGCAGTCGGGACAGGGGGCTGCACGAGCAGTACTTC. It encodes CASSRDRGLHEQYF. The V and J genes are TRBV2 and TRBJ2-7, with TRBD1 matching 12 bases. This CDR3 spans 14 amino acids. CDR1 is SNHLY and CDR2 is FYNNEI in the germline V gene. The ends lost 5 bases at V and 5 bases at J; junction bases unmatched: 4.

V is TRBV7-9 and J is TRBJ1-2; TRBD1 might be the D (5 bases). This CDR3 has 13 amino acids. Trimming pared 5 bases from V and 7 bases from J, leaving 14 bases between. Germline lookup yields CDR1 SEHNR and CDR2 FQNEAQ (reference sequence). The CDR3 loop is CASSLGREGGYTF. CDR3 coding DNA: TGTGCCAGCAGCCTGGGCAGGGAGGGTGGCTACACCTTC.